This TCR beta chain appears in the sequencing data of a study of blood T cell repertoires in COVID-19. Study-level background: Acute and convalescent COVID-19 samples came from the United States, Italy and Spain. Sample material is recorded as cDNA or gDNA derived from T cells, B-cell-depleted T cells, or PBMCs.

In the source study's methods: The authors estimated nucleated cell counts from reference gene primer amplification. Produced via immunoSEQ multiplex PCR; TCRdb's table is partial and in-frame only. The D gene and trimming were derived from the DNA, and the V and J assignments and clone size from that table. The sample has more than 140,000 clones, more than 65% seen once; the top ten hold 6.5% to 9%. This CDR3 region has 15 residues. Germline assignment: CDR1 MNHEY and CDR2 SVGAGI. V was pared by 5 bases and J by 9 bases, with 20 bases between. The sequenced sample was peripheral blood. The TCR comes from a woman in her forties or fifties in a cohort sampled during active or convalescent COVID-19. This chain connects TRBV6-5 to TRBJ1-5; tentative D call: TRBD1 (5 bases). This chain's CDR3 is CASSPQEGLGAPQHF. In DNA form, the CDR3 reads TGTGCCAGCAGTCCCCAGGAGGGGCTAGGAGCGCCCCAGCATTTT.